The T cell receptor (beta chain) described here comes from a study of CD8 T cells in ankylosing spondylitis. V shed 1 base, J shed 4 bases, and the junction held 14 bases outside the gene matches. Germline-derived CDR1 and CDR2 are SGHAT and FQNNGV. The CDR3 extends over 19 amino acids. MiXCR was run by TCRdb on the 5' RACE reads, yielding one entry per CDR3 protein. The profile shows around 770,000 distinct CDR3 sequences, around 20% of them singletons. Concerning this clonotype: Its antigen is not known.

Study findings and constraints: A TCR beta motif made of several highly homologous variants seemed typical of ankylosing spondylitis blood.

The chain joins TRBV11-2 to TRBJ2-3; 10 nucleotides match TRBD2. The sample consisted of blood, either unsorted or a sorted T cell fraction (not recorded which). The clonotype was recovered from a male donor with ankylosing spondylitis. This chain's CDR3 is CASSLVGASGSRRADTQYF. CDR3 in DNA: TGTGCCAGCAGCTTAGTAGGGGCTAGCGGGAGCCGGAGGGCAGATACGCAGTATTTT.